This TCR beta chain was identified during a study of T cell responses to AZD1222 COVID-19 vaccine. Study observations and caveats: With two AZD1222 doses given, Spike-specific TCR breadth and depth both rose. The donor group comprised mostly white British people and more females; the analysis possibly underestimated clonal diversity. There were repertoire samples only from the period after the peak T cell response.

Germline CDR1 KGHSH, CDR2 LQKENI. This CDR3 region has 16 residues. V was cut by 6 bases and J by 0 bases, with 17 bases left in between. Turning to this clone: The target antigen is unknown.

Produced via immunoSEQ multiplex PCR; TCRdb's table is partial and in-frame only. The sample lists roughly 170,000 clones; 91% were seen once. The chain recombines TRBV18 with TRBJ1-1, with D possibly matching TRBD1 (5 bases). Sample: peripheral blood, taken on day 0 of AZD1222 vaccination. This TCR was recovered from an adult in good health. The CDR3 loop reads CASSQVGEGMNTEAFF. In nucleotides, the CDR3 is TGTGCCAGCTCTCAAGTAGGGGAAGGGATGAACACTGAAGCTTTCTTT.